These 24 T cell receptor beta chains share one sample of origin, sequenced in a study of regulatory T cells in long-lasting Graves disease. Time point noted: newly diagnosed GD, antithyroid drugs for less than 3 months. PBMCs provided the RNA from which the TCR library was made. Combining iRepertoire HTBI primers with Arm-PCR of CDR3 regions, the authors built TCR beta libraries. TCRdb re-called the multiplex PCR reads through MiXCR, storing one row per CDR3 protein. Of about 610,000 distinct CDR3 sequences listed, around 15% were seen once; the top ten hold approximately 12%. The same sample was also studied in work on T cells in Graves' hyperthyroidism and ophthalmopathy.

The input for sequencing was peripheral blood mononuclear cells (PBMCs), taken at new diagnosis, from a patient treated with antithyroid drugs. All receptors derive from a man aged 18 to 35 with Graves disease.

This clonotype was counted many times. The J gene is TRBJ2-7, the V gene TRBV12-3 or TRBV12-4; 7 bases match TRBD2. This CDR3 has 14 amino acids. Trimming took 3 bases from V and 7 from J; bases not matched to a gene: 9. The CDR3 sequence: CASSFGLAVREQYF. The CDR3 DNA is TGTGCCAGCAGTTTTGGGCTAGCGGTTCGGGAGCAGTACTTC.

The chain joins TRBV7-9 to TRBJ2-5, with 9 positions matching TRBD2. J lost 5 bases, V lost 2 bases, and 9 bases had no gene match. The CDR3 is 16 amino acids. In germline, CDR1 is SEHNR, CDR2 FQNEAQ (reference sequence). The CDR3 loop is CASSLLLAGRRETQYF. CDR3 DNA sequence: TGTGCCAGCAGCTTACTCCTAGCGGGGCGACGGGAGACCCAGTACTTC.

This chain joins TRBV5-5 and TRBJ2-5, with D uncertain. V was shortened by 4 bases and J by 4 bases, with 14 bases between the two germline ends. Germline assignment: CDR1 SGHKS and CDR2 YYEKEE (reference sequence). The CDR3 is made up of 14 amino acids. In DNA form, the CDR3 reads TGTGCCAGCAGCCCCGCCCGGGTTGGAGAGACCCAGTACTTC. It codes for CASSPARVGETQYF.

J is TRBJ1-2 and V is TRBV20-1; D gene unclear. The germline V gene has CDR1 DFQATT and CDR2 SNEGSKA (reference sequence). V was shortened by 0 bases and J by 6 bases, with 14 bases between the two germline ends. The CDR3 has 14 residues. CDR3 nucleotide sequence: TGCAGTGCTAGAGATAGTCAGGCAGCCAATGGCTACACCTTC. Amino acids: CSARDSQAANGYTF.

The rearrangement joins TRBV20-1 to TRBJ2-3, with 12 bases identical to TRBD2. Per germline, CDR1 DFQATT and CDR2 SNEGSKA (reference sequence). V dropped 3 bases and J dropped 0; count of bases not matched to a gene: 10. This CDR3 is 18 amino acids long. CDR3 region: CSASFGTSGRLSTDTQYF. The CDR3 bases are TGCAGTGCTAGCTTCGGCACTAGCGGGAGGTTAAGCACAGATACGCAGTATTTT.

This chain uses TRBV20-1 with TRBJ2-2; the D is unclear. The ends were cut back, 4 bases at V and 7 bases at J, with 7 bases in the middle. This CDR3 region has 11 residues. The germline V gene has CDR1 DFQATT and CDR2 SNEGSKA (reference sequence). The CDR3 loop is CSANEGGELFF. The CDR3 DNA is TGCAGTGCTAACGAAGGCGGGGAGCTGTTTTTT.

This clonotype was observed a handful of times. The chain links TRBV20-1 to TRBJ1-5; perhaps TRBD1 as D (5 bases). The germline CDR1 and CDR2 sequences are DFQATT and SNEGSKA (reference sequence). The CDR3 sequence is 14 residues long. Trimming took off 2 bases at V and 2 bases at J, with 10 bases between the two ends. CDR3 in amino acids: CSARLGTGNQPQHF. CDR3 coding DNA: TGCAGTGCTAGATTGGGGACGGGCAATCAGCCCCAGCATTTT.

In its sample, this clonotype was seen many times. This chain links TRBV11-3 with TRBJ2-1, with 11 bases matching TRBD2. The CDR3 is 14 residues long. After removal of 7 bases from V and 6 bases from J, the junction contained 5 bases not matched to a gene. Germline V gene lookup returns CDR1 SGHNT and CDR2 YENEEA. As DNA, the CDR3 is TGTGCCAGCAAAGCACTAGCGGGAGCCAATGAGCAGTTCTTC. As protein: CASKALAGANEQFF.

This clonotype has a handful of counts. V and J are TRBV20-1 and TRBJ1-2; weak D call: TRBD1 (6 bases). V shed 6 bases and J shed 2 bases, with 10 bases lying between them. The CDR3 is 12 amino acids. Per the germline V gene, CDR1 is DFQATT and CDR2 is SNEGSKA (reference sequence). Written as DNA, the CDR3 is TGCAGTGCCGGAGGGGGAAACTATGGCTACACCTTC. As protein: CSAGGGNYGYTF.

The J gene is TRBJ2-5, the V gene TRBV14; 8 bases map to TRBD1. The V gene end was trimmed by 5 bases and the J gene end by 5 bases; junction bases not matched to a gene: 10. Germline V gives CDR1 SGHDN, CDR2 FVKESK. The CDR3 loop spans 15 amino acids. The CDR3 DNA is TGTGCCAGCAGCTACGGACAGGGCGGTGGGGAGACCCAGTACTTC. Encoded protein: CASSYGQGGGETQYF.

Only a few counts were recorded for this clonotype. The chain carries TRBV5-6 and TRBJ2-3, with 10 bases fitting TRBD1. Germline CDR1 SGHDT, CDR2 YYEEEE. This CDR3 has 19 residues. V lost 0 bases to trimming and J lost 4 bases; unmatched junction nucleotides: 14. In DNA, the CDR3 is TGTGCCAGCAGCTTGGACTCGGGACAGGGGATTATATGGTCAGATACGCAGTATTTT. Translated, it gives CASSLDSGQGIIWSDTQYF.

The chain is built from TRBV10-3 and TRBJ2-3; 9 bases agree with TRBD2. V shed 3 bases and J 0 bases; nucleotides not matched to a gene: 10. The CDR3 has 18 amino acids. CDR1 and CDR2 (germline): ENHRY, SYGVKD. For the CDR3, the DNA is TGTGCCATCAGTGACGCGGGGGGGCTAGCGCGAAGCACAGATACGCAGTATTTT. It is translated as CAISDAGGLARSTDTQYF.

Ten or more counts support this clonotype. CDR3 sequence reads: CASSQGVSTYEQYF. The CDR3, as DNA: TGTGCCAGCAGCCAAGGGGTCTCAACCTACGAGCAGTACTTC. The rearrangement joins TRBV3-1 to TRBJ2-7; no clear D gene. Germline CDR1 LGHDT, CDR2 YNNKEL (reference sequence). The CDR3 extends over 14 amino acids. V lost 1 base and J lost 2, with 9 bases in between.

The rearrangement uses TRBV20-1 and TRBJ1-5; D ambiguous. The germline V gene has CDR1 DFQATT and CDR2 SNEGSKA (reference sequence). This CDR3 is 12 amino acids long. Trimming cost V 3 bases and J 3 bases, with 6 bases left between them. The CDR3 nucleotides are TGCAGTGCTAGCCAGACCAATCAGCCCCAGCATTTT. This codes for CSASQTNQPQHF.

This sequence joins TRBV6-2 or TRBV6-3 and TRBJ2-7; the match to TRBD2 covers 12 bases. In germline, CDR1 is MNHEY, CDR2 SVGEGT. This CDR3 region has 15 residues. Trimming cost V 2 bases and J 4 bases; bases outside gene matches: 3. CDR3: CASSYQGLAGYEQYF. Written as DNA, the CDR3 is TGTGCCAGCAGTTACCAAGGACTAGCGGGGTACGAGCAGTACTTC.

Concerning this clonotype itself: Sequence at one end of the junction differs from germline and may be a read error. The V call is TRBV27, the J call TRBJ2-1; TRBD2 matches at 10 bases. The CDR3 length is 16 residues. Germline V gene sequence: CDR1 MNHEY, CDR2 SMNVEV (reference sequence). The CDR3 sequence: CASSLSLAGVHNEQFF. CDR3 sequence (DNA): TGTGCCAGCAGTTTATCCCTAGCGGGAGTCCACAATGAGCAGTTCTTT.

This clonotype was found many times. This sequence joins TRBV9 and TRBJ2-7, with 12 bases identical to TRBD1. V trimming: 0 bases; J trimming: 5 bases; junction bases outside the gene matches: 3. Germline V CDR1 and CDR2: SGDLS, YYNGEE. The CDR3 totals 15 residues. DNA of the CDR3: TGTGCCAGCAGCGTAGCTGGGACAGGGGGCGACGAGCAGTACTTC. Its protein product is CASSVAGTGGDEQYF.

This clonotype was observed at least ten times. V usage is TRBV28 and J usage is TRBJ2-7; 11 bases match TRBD1. The ends lost 6 bases at V and 2 bases at J; junction bases unmatched: 6. The CDR3 length is 15 residues. The V gene's germline CDR1 is MDHEN and CDR2 SYDVKM. CDR3 DNA sequence: TGTGCCAGCAGGCATGGGACAGGGGGGCCCTACGAGCAGTACTTC. This translates into CASRHGTGGPYEQYF.

The sample holds many counts of this clonotype. V is TRBV11-2 and J is TRBJ2-1; 11 bases map to TRBD2. The V segment lost 6 bases and the J segment 5 bases; nucleotides outside the gene matches: 6. Germline lookup yields CDR1 SGHAT and CDR2 FQNNGV. This CDR3 spans 15 amino acids. In DNA, the CDR3 is TGTGCCAGCAGACCTCTAGCGGGAGGAAACAATGAGCAGTTCTTC. Translated: CASRPLAGGNNEQFF.

This clonotype was observed at least ten times. The chain employs TRBV30 and TRBJ1-5, with a tentative D call TRBD1 (5 bases). CDR1 is GTSNPN, CDR2 SVGIG, per germline (reference sequence). V lost 3 bases, J lost 5 bases, and 14 bases lay in between. This CDR3 region has 14 residues. The CDR3 DNA follows: TGTGCCTGGAGGGGCGGGGGGATGGATCAGCCCCAGCATTTT. It yields the protein CAWRGGGMDQPQHF.

The chain has TRBV2 and TRBJ2-7; TRBD2 matches at 8 bases. The CDR3 covers 15 residues. V lost 3 bases to trimming and J lost 7 bases; unmatched junction nucleotides: 11. Germline V gene lookup returns CDR1 SNHLY and CDR2 FYNNEI. The CDR3, as DNA: TGTGCCAGCAGTGAGGAGAGCGGGGGCTCGGGGGAGCAGTACTTC. Its translation is CASSEESGGSGEQYF. Full variable domain (missing parts from reference TRBV2 and TRBJ2-7): EPEVTQTPSHQVTQMGQEVILRCVPISNHLYFYWYRQILGQKVEFLVSFYNNEISEKSEIFDDQFSVERPDGSNFTLKIRSTKLEDSAMYFCASSEESGGSGEQYFGPGTRLTVT.

Ten or more counts support this clonotype. The chain uses TRBV9 and TRBJ1-2; D remains ambiguous. Germline-derived CDR1 and CDR2 are SGDLS and YYNGEE. V lost 4 bases and J lost 7, with 17 bases in between. The CDR3 is 14 amino acids. CDR3 protein: CASSPSTVESGYTF. Written as DNA, the CDR3 is TGTGCCAGCAGCCCTAGTACCGTGGAGTCTGGCTACACCTTC.

The chain is built from TRBV29-1 and TRBJ1-1; 8 bases line up with TRBD1. Germline CDR1 SQVTM, CDR2 ANQGSEA. This CDR3 is 12 amino acids long. V shed 6 bases, J shed 4 bases, and the junction held 4 bases outside the gene matches. The CDR3 protein is CSVYTGGTEAFF. CDR3 bases: TGCAGCGTGTATACAGGGGGCACTGAAGCTTTCTTT.

The chain is built from TRBV27 and TRBJ2-5; 7 nucleotides agree with TRBD1. Germline values: CDR1 MNHEY, CDR2 SMNVEV (reference sequence). The length of the CDR3 is 15 residues. The junction had 11 bases not matched to a gene; V was cut back by 5 bases and J by 5 bases. The CDR3 here is CASSPTQGMRETQYF. The CDR3 DNA follows: TGTGCCAGCAGTCCGACACAGGGGATGAGGGAGACCCAGTACTTC.